The 9 T cell receptor beta chains listed next were all sequenced from one sample in a study of Graves' ophthalmopathy and Graves' hyperthyroidism. Amplification of TCR beta CDR3 regions used RNA transcripts. HTBI primers served in a first-round RT-PCR, which a second-round multiplex PCR followed. TCRdb re-called the multiplex PCR reads through MiXCR, storing one row per CDR3 protein. The sample yields about 480,000 distinct CDR3 sequences, 14% seen once. Source material: blood. These receptors originate from a woman in her twenties or thirties with Graves' ophthalmopathy.

This clonotype was seen repeatedly, ten times or more. The J gene is TRBJ2-2, the V gene TRBV7-2, with 7 positions matching TRBD2. The V gene end was trimmed by 1 base and the J gene end by 6 bases; junction bases not matched to a gene: 8. The CDR3 has 16 amino acids. Per germline, CDR1 SGHTA and CDR2 FQGNSA. CDR3 in amino acids: CASSLGATSYSGELFF. The CDR3 DNA is TGTGCCAGCAGCTTAGGCGCGACTAGCTACTCCGGGGAGCTGTTTTTT.

This chain links TRBV12-5 with TRBJ1-1, with D unclear. CDR1 and CDR2 (germline): LGHNT, FRNRAP. This CDR3 is 11 amino acids long. V lost 1 base and J lost 7, with 4 bases in between. As DNA, the CDR3 is TGTGCTAGTGGTTTGGGACGTGAAGCTTTCTTT. Translated, it gives CASGLGREAFF.

The sample holds many counts of this clonotype. The rearrangement joins TRBV12-3 or TRBV12-4 to TRBJ1-5, with D unclear. Trimming shortened V by 6 bases and J by 3 bases, and 9 bases separated the two germline ends. This CDR3 comprises 13 residues. CDR3 in DNA: TGTGCCAGCAGCCTGGTATTCAATCAGCCCCAGCATTTT. This translates into CASSLVFNQPQHF.

This clonotype appeared many times. The V and J genes are TRBV2 and TRBJ1-5; 7 bases are shared with TRBD1. J lost 0 bases, V lost 2 bases, and 4 bases had no gene match. Germline CDR1 and CDR2: SNHLY and FYNNEI. The CDR3 contains 16 residues. The CDR3 region has the DNA TGTGCCAGCAGTGAACGGGACAGTTATAGCAATCAGCCCCAGCATTTT. Its translation is CASSERDSYSNQPQHF.

The genes are TRBV4-3 and TRBJ2-7; D is perhaps TRBD1 (5 bases). CDR1 and CDR2 from the germline V gene are LGHNA and YSLEER. The CDR3 is 15 amino acids. The V gene lost 0 bases and the J gene lost 0 bases, with 9 bases spanning the gap. CDR3 sequence: CASSQDYRSSYEQYF. The CDR3 nucleotides are TGCGCCAGCAGCCAAGATTACAGGAGCTCCTACGAGCAGTACTTC.

This clonotype was detected a few times. The V and J genes are TRBV30 and TRBJ2-7, with D possibly matching TRBD2 (6 bases). The V gene's germline CDR1 is GTSNPN and CDR2 SVGIG (reference sequence). V was cut by 0 bases and J by 2 bases, with 8 bases left in between. The CDR3 length is 13 residues. CDR3 coding DNA: TGTGCCTGGAGTGTAGGGACTCCCTACGAGCAGTACTTC. Encoded protein: CAWSVGTPYEQYF.

The chain uses TRBV7-3 and TRBJ2-2; the D call may be TRBD1 or TRBD2 (5 bases each). Germline values: CDR1 SGHTA, CDR2 FQGTGA. This CDR3 has 16 amino acids. With 4 bases removed from V and 6 bases from J, the gap between germline ends came to 18 bases. The CDR3 protein is CASSSLGGAGAGELFF. CDR3 DNA sequence: TGTGCCAGCAGCTCCCTTGGGGGAGCTGGTGCCGGGGAGCTGTTTTTT.

This clonotype was detected a few times. Possible read error: a much larger clone is one base away. The conserved phenylalanine or tryptophan is not found at the CDR3 terminus, so this likely reflects a read error. The J gene is TRBJ1-1, the V gene TRBV5-1; possibly TRBD1 for D (5 bases). CDR1 and CDR2 from the germline V gene are SGHRS and YFSETQ. This CDR3 is built from 11 residues. The ends were cut back, 6 bases at V and 7 bases at J, with 10 bases in the middle. The CDR3 here is CASNSGLEAFY. In DNA form, the CDR3 reads TGCGCCAGCAATTCAGGGCTTGAAGCTTTCTAT.

This clonotype was observed at least ten times. V gene TRBV12-3 or TRBV12-4 combines with J gene TRBJ1-2, with 7 bases that match TRBD1. The CDR3 has 16 residues. V gave up 1 base and J gave up 4 bases; unmatched junction bases: 9. The CDR3 coding sequence is TGTGCCAGCAGTTTAGTAATCACCGGGACAGCCTATGGCTACACCTTC. This gives the protein CASSLVITGTAYGYTF.